This T cell receptor (beta chain) was profiled in a study of T cell responses to AZD1222 COVID-19 vaccine. Study observations and caveats: Increases in Spike-specific TCR breadth and depth were seen after two AZD1222 doses. Nearly half of spike-specific TCRs reportedly target unmutated variant regions. The sample set comprised mostly white British donors with more females, and clonal diversity was possibly underestimated.

Using immunoSEQ multiplex PCR, the repertoire was profiled, and TCRdb retains in-frame clones only, with some absent. The data show more than 140,000 clones, approximately 88% seen once. Notes on this clone: Its target is unknown.

Trimming removed 1 base at V and 1 base at J, with 15 bases between. The germline V gene has CDR1 SQVTM and CDR2 ANQGSEA. The CDR3 extends over 16 amino acids. This TCR came from an adult in good health. This sequence joins TRBV29-1 and TRBJ2-3, with D perhaps matching TRBD2 (5 bases). The source was peripheral blood, collected on day 0 of AZD1222 vaccination. The CDR3 sequence is CSVEAPLGRGTDTQYF. CDR3 DNA sequence: TGCAGCGTTGAAGCCCCGTTAGGGAGAGGCACAGATACGCAGTATTTT.